This T cell receptor beta chain was profiled in a study of shared clonotypes between healthy human individuals. Findings of the study overall: Clonotype sharing across four donors was observed for roughly 5% of naive CD4 clonotypes. Sequencing depth was expected to affect clonotype sharing among donors. It was the few donors that limited the genetic and exposure-history diversity represented.

This clone has more than one count but fewer than ten. Its antigen is as yet unknown. The protocol was immunoSEQ multiplex PCR, while the TCRdb copy is restricted to in-frame clones and leaves out a portion. The sample lists some 2.4 million clones, more than 85% occurring once. This receptor was taken from a man between 18 and 35 years old in good health. Some clones in this sample may be carry-over from other donors' samples. The sequencing sample was made of naive CD4+ T cells from PBMCs. Described subset: CD45RA+ positively selected.

DNA for the CDR3: TGTGCCAGCAGGTCCGGGACAGGTAGATATCAGCCCCAGCATTTT. This sequence encodes CASRSGTGRYQPQHF. The chain links TRBV2 to TRBJ1-5; 8 bases align to TRBD1. Germline CDR1 SNHLY, CDR2 FYNNEI. V dropped 6 bases and J dropped 5; count of bases not matched to a gene: 9. This CDR3 spans 15 amino acids.